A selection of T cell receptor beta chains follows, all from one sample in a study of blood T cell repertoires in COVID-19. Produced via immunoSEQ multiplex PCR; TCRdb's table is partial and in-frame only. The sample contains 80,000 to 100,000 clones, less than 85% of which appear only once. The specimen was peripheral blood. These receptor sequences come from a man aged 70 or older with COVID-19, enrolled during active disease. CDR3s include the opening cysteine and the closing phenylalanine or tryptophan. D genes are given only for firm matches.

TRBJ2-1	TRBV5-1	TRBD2	CASSLGRASGTYNEQFF	TGCGCTAGCAGCTTGGGAAGGGCTAGCGGGACCTACAATGAGCAGTTCTTC
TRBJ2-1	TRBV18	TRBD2	CASSPPSYGTSEQGEQFF	TGTGCCAGCTCACCACCATCGTATGGGACTAGCGAACAGGGGGAGCAGTTCTTC
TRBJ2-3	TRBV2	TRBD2	CASTQGYLADSTDTQYF	TGTGCCAGCACCCAAGGGTATCTAGCGGATAGCACAGATACGCAGTATTTT
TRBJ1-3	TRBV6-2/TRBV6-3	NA	CASSYPGTLSGNTIYF	TGTGCCAGCAGTTACCCGGGGACACTCTCTGGAAACACCATATATTTT
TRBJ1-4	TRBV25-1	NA	CASHGPDEKLFF	TGTGCCAGCCATGGTCCGGATGAAAAACTGTTTTTT
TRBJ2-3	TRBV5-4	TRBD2	CASSLGLAGGGIADTQYF	TGTGCCAGCAGCCTCGGACTAGCGGGAGGAGGTATCGCAGATACGCAGTATTTT
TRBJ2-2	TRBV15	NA	CATSAGRTGELFF	TGTGCCACCAGCGCGGGACGCACCGGGGAGCTGTTTTTT
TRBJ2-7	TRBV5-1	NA	CASSPDRPPYEQYF	TGCGCCAGCAGCCCTGACAGACCACCCTACGAGCAGTACTTC
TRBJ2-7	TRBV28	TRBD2	CASRTSGKTYEQYF	TGTGCCAGCAGAACTAGCGGGAAAACCTACGAGCAGTACTTC
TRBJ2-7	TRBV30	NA	CTWSEQWGVDLREQYF	TGTACCTGGAGTGAACAATGGGGCGTAGACCTTCGGGAGCAGTACTTC
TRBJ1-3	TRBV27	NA	CASSPDRPGNTIYF	TGTGCCAGCAGTCCTGACAGGCCTGGAAACACCATATATTTT
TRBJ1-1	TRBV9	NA	CASSVESMNTEAFF	TGTGCCAGCAGCGTTGAGAGCATGAACACTGAAGCTTTCTTT
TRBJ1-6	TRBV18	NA	CASSTNQGNNSPLHF	TGTGCCAGCTCAACGAACCAGGGTAATAATTCACCCCTCCACTTT